This T cell receptor (beta chain) emerged from a study of T cell responses to AZD1222 COVID-19 vaccine. The study, taken as a whole, reports: Nearly half of spike-specific TCRs reportedly target unmutated variant regions.

As to this clone: What it recognizes is unknown.

The CDR3 consists of 17 residues. Germline V lookup: CDR1 MDHEN, CDR2 SYDVKM. Unmatched junction bases numbered 17, after V lost 8 bases and J lost 2 bases. Libraries were prepared by immunoSEQ multiplex PCR; TCRdb keeps only in-frame clonotypes and omits some of them. The data hold about 150,000 clones, with roughly 90% observed a single time. The rearrangement joins TRBV28 to TRBJ2-5, with 7 bases fitting TRBD2. Here the sequenced sample was peripheral blood, taken on day 0 of MenACWY control vaccination. The TCR was taken from an adult in good health. DNA for the CDR3: TGTGCCAGCTTGAGGGCGTTAAGCGGGGTCAGACAAGAGACCCAGTACTTC. Residues: CASLRALSGVRQETQYF.